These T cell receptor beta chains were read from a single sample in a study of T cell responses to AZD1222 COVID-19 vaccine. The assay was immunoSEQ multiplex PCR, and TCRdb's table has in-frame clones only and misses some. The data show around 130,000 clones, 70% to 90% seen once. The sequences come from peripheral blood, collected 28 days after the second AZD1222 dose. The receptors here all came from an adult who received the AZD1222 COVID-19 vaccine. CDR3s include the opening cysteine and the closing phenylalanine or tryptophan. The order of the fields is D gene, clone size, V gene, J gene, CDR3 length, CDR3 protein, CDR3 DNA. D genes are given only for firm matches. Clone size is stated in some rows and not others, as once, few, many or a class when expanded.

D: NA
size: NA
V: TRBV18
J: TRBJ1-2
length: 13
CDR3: CASSPNRGDGYTF
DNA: TGTGCCAGCTCACCCAATAGGGGGGACGGCTACACCTTC

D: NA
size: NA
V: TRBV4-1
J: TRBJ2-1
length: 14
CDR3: CASSHIGGLYEQFF
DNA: TGCGCCAGCAGCCACATAGGGGGACTTTATGAGCAGTTCTTC

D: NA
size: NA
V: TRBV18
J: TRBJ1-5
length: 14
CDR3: CASSVGGSNQPQHF
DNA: TGTGCCAGCTCTGTGGGGGGAAGCAATCAGCCCCAGCATTTT

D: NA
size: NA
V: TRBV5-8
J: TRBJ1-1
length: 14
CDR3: CASSLGGSSTEAFF
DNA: TGTGCCAGCAGCTTGGGCGGCTCGAGCACTGAAGCTTTCTTT

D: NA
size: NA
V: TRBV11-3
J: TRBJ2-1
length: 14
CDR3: CASSLDPASNEQFF
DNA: TGTGCCAGCAGCTTAGATCCGGCTTCCAATGAGCAGTTCTTC

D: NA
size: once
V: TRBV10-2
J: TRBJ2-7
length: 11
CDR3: CASTDSYEQYF
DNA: TGCGCATCGACGGATTCCTACGAGCAGTACTTC

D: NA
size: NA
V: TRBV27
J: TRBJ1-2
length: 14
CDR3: CASGPNTGSYGYTF
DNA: TGTGCCAGCGGCCCGAACACAGGGAGTTATGGCTACACCTTC

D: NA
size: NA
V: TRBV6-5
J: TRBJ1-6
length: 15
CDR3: CASSYGGPLDSPLHF
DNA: TGTGCCAGCAGTTATGGCGGACCTCTCGATTCACCCCTCCACTTT

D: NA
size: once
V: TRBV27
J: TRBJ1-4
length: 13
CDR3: CASSRLGDEKLFF
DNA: TGTGCCAGCAGCCGCCTGGGGGACGAAAAACTGTTTTTT

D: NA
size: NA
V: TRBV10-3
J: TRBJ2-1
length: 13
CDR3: CAITRDTYNEQFF
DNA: TGTGCCATCACCCGGGACACCTACAATGAGCAGTTCTTC

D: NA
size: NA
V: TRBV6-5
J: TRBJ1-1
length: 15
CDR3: CASSYSRAETTEAFF
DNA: TGTGCCAGCAGTTACTCGCGGGCCGAGACCACTGAAGCTTTCTTT

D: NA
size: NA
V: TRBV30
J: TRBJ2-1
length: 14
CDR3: CAWRLLNSYNEQFF
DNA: TGTGCCTGGAGGCTCCTTAACTCCTACAATGAGCAGTTCTTC

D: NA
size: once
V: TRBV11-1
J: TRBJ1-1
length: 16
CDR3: CASSPSSTGGDTEAFF
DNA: TGTGCCAGCAGCCCGTCCTCGACAGGAGGGGACACTGAAGCTTTCTTT

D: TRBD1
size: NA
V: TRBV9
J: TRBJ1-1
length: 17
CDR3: CASSVADRVIRNTEAFF
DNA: TGTGCCAGCAGCGTGGCGGACAGGGTTATTCGAAACACTGAAGCTTTCTTT

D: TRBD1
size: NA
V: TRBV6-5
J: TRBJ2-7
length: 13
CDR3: CASSLFRGYEQYF
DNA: TGTGCCAGCAGTCTTTTCAGGGGGTACGAGCAGTACTTC

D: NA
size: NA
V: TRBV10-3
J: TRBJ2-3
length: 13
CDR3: CATTPTSTDTQYF
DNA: TGTGCCACCACCCCCACTAGCACAGATACGCAGTATTTT

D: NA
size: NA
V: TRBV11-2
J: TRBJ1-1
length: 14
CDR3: CASSLVAGNTEAFF
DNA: TGTGCCAGCAGCTTAGTAGCGGGGAACACTGAAGCTTTCTTT

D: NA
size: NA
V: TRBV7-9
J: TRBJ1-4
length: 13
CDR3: CASTLSTYEKLFF
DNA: TGTGCCAGCACCCTCTCAACTTATGAAAAACTGTTTTTT

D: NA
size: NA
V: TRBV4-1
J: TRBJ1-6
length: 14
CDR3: CASSQEGYNSPLHF
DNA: TGCGCCAGCAGCCAAGAAGGGTATAATTCACCCCTCCACTTT

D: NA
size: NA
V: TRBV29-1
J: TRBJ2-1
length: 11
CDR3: CSVETYNEQFF
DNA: TGCAGCGTTGAAACGTACAATGAGCAGTTCTTC

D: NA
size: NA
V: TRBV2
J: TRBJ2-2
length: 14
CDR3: CASSEGTNTGELFF
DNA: TGTGCCAGCAGCGAGGGTACGAACACCGGGGAGCTGTTTTTT

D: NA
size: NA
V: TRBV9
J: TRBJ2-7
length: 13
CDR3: CASSVNSLYEQYF
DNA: TGTGCCAGCAGCGTTAACTCGCTCTACGAGCAGTACTTC

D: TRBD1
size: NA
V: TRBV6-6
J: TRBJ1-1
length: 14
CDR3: CASSSGTGDTEAFF
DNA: TGTGCCAGCAGTTCCGGGACAGGGGACACTGAAGCTTTCTTT

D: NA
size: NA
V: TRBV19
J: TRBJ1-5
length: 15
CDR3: CASSMVGRANQPQHF
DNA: TGTGCCAGTAGTATGGTCGGCAGGGCCAATCAGCCCCAGCATTTT

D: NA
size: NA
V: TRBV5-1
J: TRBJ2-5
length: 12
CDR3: CASSHAQETQYF
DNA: TGCGCCAGCAGCCACGCTCAGGAGACCCAGTACTTC

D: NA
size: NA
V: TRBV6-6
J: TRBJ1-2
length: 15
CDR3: CASSFDTLKRYGYTF
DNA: TGTGCCAGCAGTTTCGACACCCTCAAGCGGTATGGCTACACCTTC

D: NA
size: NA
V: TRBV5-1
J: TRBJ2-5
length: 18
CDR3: CASSLGPLNPFGKETQYF
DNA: TGCGCCAGCAGCTTGGGACCCTTGAACCCTTTCGGGAAAGAGACCCAGTACTTC

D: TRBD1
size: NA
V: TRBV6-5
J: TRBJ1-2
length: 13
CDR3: CASSRDRIYGYTF
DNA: TGTGCCAGCAGTAGGGACAGAATCTATGGCTACACCTTC

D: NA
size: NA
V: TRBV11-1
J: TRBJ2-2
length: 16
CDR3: CASSLYTGEVTGELFF
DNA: TGTGCCAGCAGCTTATATACAGGGGAGGTCACCGGGGAGCTGTTTTTT

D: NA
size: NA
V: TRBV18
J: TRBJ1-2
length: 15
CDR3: CASSPPGSGNYGYTF
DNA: TGTGCCAGCTCACCACCTGGTTCGGGGAACTATGGCTACACCTTC

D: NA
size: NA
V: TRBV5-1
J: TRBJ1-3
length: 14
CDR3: CASSLIGLENTIYF
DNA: TGCGCCAGCAGCTTGATCGGATTGGAAAACACCATATATTTT

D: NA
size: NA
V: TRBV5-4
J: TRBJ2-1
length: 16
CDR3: CASSLDLAATYNEQFF
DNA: TGTGCCAGCAGCTTGGATCTAGCCGCGACCTACAATGAGCAGTTCTTC

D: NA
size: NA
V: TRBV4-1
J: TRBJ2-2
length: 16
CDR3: CASSFRDTENTGELFF
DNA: TGCGCCAGCAGCTTCCGGGACACAGAGAACACCGGGGAGCTGTTTTTT

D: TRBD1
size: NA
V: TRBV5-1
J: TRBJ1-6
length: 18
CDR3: CASSLEGAGVSYNSPLHF
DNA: TGCGCCAGCAGCTTAGAGGGGGCCGGGGTCTCCTATAATTCACCCCTCCACTTT

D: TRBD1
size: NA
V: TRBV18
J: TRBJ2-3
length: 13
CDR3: CASSPGTADTQYF
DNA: TGTGCCAGCTCACCTGGGACAGCAGATACGCAGTATTTT

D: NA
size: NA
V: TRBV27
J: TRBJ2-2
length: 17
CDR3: CASSLKGRQGRAGELFF
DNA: TGTGCCAGCAGTTTAAAGGGTCGGCAGGGGAGGGCCGGGGAGCTGTTTTTT